This T cell receptor beta chain is from a study of T cell responses to AZD1222 COVID-19 vaccine. Generated by immunoSEQ multiplex PCR, the TCRdb table keeps only in-frame clones and is missing some. The top ten hold 45% of the sample, which has around 100,000 clones, 90% to 95% seen once. Trimming left V 3 bases short and J 0 bases short, with 6 bases between. Germline loops: CDR1 LNHDA, CDR2 SQIVND (reference sequence). CDR3 length: 15 residues. Sequencing used peripheral blood, obtained on day 0 of AZD1222 vaccination. The V and J genes are TRBV19 and TRBJ2-6; D uncertain. This sequence was found in an adult in good health. CDR3 coding DNA: TGTGCCAGTAGTATCTCCAACTCTGGGGCCAACGTCCTGACTTTC. This translates into CASSISNSGANVLTF.